This T cell receptor (beta chain) was retrieved from a study of T cells in narcolepsy. Looking at the study overall: Patients with NT1 or NT2 and healthy control donors were enrolled.

Only in-frame clones appear in the TCRdb table, and some are missing; sequencing was by immunoSEQ multiplex PCR. The sample includes more than 20,000 clones, more than 75% of them seen just once. Findings of the study overall: HCRT-specific and TRIB2-specific autoreactive clonotypes appeared among same-patient CSF and blood CD4+ clonotypes. Autoreactive clonotypes reportedly recurred in blood of same and different patients, not controls. No autoreactive T cell clone sequences appeared in some memory CD4+ repertoires.

V shed 3 bases, J shed 1 base, and the junction held 3 bases outside the gene matches. The CDR3 extends over 14 amino acids. Germline CDR1 SGDLS, CDR2 YYNGEE. A remark on this clone: Its antigen is as yet unknown.

The V call is TRBV9, the J call TRBJ1-1; TRBD1 matches 7 bases. The specimen sequenced was memory (CD45RA-) CD4+ T cells from blood. This clonotype originated in a human donor in good health. As DNA, the CDR3 is TGTGCCAGCAGCGCCGGGACAGCGAACACTGAAGCTTTCTTT. Its protein is CASSAGTANTEAFF.